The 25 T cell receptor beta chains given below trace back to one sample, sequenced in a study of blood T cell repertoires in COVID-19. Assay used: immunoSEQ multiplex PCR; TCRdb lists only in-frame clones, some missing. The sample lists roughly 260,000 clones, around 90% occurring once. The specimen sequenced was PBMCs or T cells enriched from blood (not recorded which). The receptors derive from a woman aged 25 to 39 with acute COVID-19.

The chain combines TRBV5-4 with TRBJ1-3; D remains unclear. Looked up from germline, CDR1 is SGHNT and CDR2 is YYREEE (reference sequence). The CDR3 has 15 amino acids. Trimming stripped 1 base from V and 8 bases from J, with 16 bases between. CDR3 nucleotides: TGTGCCAGCAGCTTGAGTCGATCGGCCGGGGACACCATATATTTT. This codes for CASSLSRSAGDTIYF.

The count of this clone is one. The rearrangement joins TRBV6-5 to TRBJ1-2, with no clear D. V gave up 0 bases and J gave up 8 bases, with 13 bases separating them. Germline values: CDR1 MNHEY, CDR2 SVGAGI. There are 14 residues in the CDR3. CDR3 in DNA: TGTGCCAGCAGTTACTCGACAAGCGGGAGGGGCTACACCTTC. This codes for CASSYSTSGRGYTF.

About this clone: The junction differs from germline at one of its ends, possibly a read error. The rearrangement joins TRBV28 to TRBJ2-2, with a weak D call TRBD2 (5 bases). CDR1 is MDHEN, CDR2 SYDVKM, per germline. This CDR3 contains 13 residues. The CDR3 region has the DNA TGTGCCAGCGCCAGAGAGAACACCGGGGAGCCGTTTTTT. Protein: CASARENTGEPFF. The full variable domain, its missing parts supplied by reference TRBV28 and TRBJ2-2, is DVKVTQSSRYLVKRTGEKVFLECVQDMDHENMFWYRQDPGLGLRLIYFSYDVKMKEKGDIPEGYSVSREKKERFSLILESASTNQTSMYLCASARENTGEPFFGEGSRLTVL.

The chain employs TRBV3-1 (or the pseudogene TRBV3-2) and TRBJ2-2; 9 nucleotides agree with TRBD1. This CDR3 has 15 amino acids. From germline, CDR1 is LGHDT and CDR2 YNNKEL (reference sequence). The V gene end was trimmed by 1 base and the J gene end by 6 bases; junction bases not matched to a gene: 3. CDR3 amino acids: CASSQGTGEAGELFF. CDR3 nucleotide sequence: TGTGCCAGCAGCCAAGGGACAGGGGAAGCCGGGGAGCTGTTTTTT.

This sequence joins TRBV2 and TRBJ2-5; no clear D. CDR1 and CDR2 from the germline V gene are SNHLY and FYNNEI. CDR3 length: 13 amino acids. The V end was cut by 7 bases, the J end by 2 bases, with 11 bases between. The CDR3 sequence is CASTPLDQETQYF. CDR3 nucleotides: TGTGCCAGCACGCCCTTAGATCAAGAGACCCAGTACTTC.

The CDR3 spells CASGAGTPNEKLFF. As DNA, the CDR3 is TGTGCCAGCGGAGCCGGGACACCGAATGAAAAACTGTTTTTT. This chain joins TRBV28 and TRBJ1-4; possible D gene TRBD1, 6 bases. The V gene lost 8 bases and the J gene lost 5 bases, with 15 bases spanning the gap. There are 14 residues in the CDR3. Per the germline V gene, CDR1 is MDHEN and CDR2 is SYDVKM. The variable domain in full, completed from reference TRBV28 and TRBJ1-4, reads DVKVTQSSRYLVKRTGEKVFLECVQDMDHENMFWYRQDPGLGLRLIYFSYDVKMKEKGDIPEGYSVSREKKERFSLILESASTNQTSMYLCASGAGTPNEKLFFGSGTQLSVL.

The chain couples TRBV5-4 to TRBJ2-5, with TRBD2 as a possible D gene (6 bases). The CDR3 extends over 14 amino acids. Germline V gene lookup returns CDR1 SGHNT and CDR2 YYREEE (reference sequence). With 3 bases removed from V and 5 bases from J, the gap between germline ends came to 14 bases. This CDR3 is CASSSGGNRETQYF. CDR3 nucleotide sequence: TGTGCCAGCAGCTCAGGCGGGAATCGGGAGACCCAGTACTTC. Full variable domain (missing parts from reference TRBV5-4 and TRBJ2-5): ETGVTQSPTHLIKTRGQQVTLRCSSQSGHNTVSWYQQALGQGPQFIFQYYREEENGRGNFPPRFSGLQFPNYSSELNVNALELDDSALYLCASSSGGNRETQYFGPGTRLLVL.

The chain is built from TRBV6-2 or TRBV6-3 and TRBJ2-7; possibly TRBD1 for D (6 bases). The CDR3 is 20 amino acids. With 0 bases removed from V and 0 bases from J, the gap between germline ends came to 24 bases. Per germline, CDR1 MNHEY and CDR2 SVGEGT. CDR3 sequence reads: CASSYSSSRQGRTSSYEQYF. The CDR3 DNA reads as TGTGCCAGCAGTTACTCGTCAAGTCGGCAGGGGCGAACGAGCTCCTACGAGCAGTACTTC.

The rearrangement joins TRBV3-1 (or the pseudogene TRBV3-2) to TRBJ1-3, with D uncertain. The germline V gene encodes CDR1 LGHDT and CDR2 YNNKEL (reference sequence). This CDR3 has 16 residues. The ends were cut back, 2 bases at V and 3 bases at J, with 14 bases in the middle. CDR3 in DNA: TGTGCCAGCAGCCAACGGGTTTTTTCGGTTGGAAACACCATATATTTT. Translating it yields CASSQRVFSVGNTIYF.

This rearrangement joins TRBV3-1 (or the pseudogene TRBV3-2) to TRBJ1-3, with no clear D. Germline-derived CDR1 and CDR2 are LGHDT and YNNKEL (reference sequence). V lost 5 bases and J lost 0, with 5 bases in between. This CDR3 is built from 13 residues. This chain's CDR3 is CASSTVSGNTIYF. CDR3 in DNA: TGTGCCAGCAGCACTGTCTCTGGAAACACCATATATTTT.

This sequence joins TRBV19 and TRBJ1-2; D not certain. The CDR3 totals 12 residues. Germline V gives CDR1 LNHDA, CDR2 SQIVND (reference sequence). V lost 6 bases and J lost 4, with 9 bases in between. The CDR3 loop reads CASSPGSYGYTF. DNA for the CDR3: TGTGCCAGTAGCCCCGGGTCCTATGGCTACACCTTC.

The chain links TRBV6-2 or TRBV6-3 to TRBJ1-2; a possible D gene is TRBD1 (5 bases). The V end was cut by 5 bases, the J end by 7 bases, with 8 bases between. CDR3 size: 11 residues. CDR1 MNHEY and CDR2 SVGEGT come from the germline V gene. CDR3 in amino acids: CASSKGPGYTF. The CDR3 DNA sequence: TGTGCCAGCAGTAAGGGGCCTGGCTACACCTTC.

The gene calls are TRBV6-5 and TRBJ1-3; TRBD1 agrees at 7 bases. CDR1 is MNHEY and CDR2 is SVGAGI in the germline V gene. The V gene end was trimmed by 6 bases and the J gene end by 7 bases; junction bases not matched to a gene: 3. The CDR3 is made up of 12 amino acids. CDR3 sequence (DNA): TGTGCCAGCAGAGGACAGGCCAACACCATATATTTT. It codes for CASRGQANTIYF.

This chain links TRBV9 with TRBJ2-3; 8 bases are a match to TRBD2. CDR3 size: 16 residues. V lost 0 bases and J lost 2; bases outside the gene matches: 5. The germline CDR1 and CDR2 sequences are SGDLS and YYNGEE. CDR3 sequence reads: CASSVESGGLTDTQYF. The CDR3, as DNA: TGTGCCAGCAGCGTAGAAAGCGGGGGACTCACAGATACGCAGTATTTT.

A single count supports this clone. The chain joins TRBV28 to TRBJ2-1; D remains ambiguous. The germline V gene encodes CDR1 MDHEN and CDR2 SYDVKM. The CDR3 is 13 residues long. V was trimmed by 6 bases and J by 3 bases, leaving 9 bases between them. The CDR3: CASSRAIYNEQFF. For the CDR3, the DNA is TGTGCCAGCAGCCGCGCAATCTACAATGAGCAGTTCTTC. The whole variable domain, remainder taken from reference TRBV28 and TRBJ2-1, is DVKVTQSSRYLVKRTGEKVFLECVQDMDHENMFWYRQDPGLGLRLIYFSYDVKMKEKGDIPEGYSVSREKKERFSLILESASTNQTSMYLCASSRAIYNEQFFGPGTRLTVL.

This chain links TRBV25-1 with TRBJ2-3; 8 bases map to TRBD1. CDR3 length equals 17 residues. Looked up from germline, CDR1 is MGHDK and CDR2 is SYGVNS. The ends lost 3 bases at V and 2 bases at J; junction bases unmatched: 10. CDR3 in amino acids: CASSEAPGQAHTDTQYF. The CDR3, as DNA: TGTGCCAGCAGTGAGGCCCCGGGACAGGCCCACACAGATACGCAGTATTTT.

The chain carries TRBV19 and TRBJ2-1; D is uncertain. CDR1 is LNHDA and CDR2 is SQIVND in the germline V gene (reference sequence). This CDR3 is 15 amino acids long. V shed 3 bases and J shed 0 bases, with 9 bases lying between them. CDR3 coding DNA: TGTGCCAGTAGTATTCTCCTAAGCTCCTACAATGAGCAGTTCTTC. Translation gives CASSILLSSYNEQFF.

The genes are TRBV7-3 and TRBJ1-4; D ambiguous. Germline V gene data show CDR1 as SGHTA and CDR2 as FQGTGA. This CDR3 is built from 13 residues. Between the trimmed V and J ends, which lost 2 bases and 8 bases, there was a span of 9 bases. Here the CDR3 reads CASSLSGGEKLFF. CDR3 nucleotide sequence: TGTGCCAGCAGCTTATCGGGAGGGGAAAAACTGTTTTTT.

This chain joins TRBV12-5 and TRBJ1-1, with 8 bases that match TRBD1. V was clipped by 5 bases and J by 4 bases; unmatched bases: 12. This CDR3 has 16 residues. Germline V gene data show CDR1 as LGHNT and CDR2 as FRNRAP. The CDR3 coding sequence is TGTGCTAGTGGTACCGCCATGGGGACAGGTATCACTGAAGCTTTCTTT. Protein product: CASGTAMGTGITEAFF.

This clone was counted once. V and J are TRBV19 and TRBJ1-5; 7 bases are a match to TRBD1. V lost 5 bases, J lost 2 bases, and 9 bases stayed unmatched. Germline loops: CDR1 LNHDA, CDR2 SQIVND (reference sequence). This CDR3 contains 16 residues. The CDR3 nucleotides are TGTGCCAGTAGTTTATTTAGGGGGCTCGGCAATCAGCCCCAGCATTTT. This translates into CASSLFRGLGNQPQHF.

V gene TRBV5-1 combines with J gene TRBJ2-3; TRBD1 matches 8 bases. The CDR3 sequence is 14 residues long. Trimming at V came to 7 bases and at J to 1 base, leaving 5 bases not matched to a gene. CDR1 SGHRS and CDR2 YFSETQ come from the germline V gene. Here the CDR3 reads CASQTGARTDTQYF. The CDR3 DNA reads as TGCGCCAGCCAGACAGGGGCGCGCACAGATACGCAGTATTTT.

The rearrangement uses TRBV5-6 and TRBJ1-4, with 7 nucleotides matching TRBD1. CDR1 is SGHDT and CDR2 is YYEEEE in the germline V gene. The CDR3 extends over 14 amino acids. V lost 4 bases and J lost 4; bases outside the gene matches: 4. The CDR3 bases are TGTGCCAGCAGCCTACAGGGGCTTAATGAAAAACTGTTTTTT. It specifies CASSLQGLNEKLFF.

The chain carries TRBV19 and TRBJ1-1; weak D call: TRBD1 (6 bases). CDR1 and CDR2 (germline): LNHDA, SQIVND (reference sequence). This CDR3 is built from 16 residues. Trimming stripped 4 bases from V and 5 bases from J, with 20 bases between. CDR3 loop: CASSTLYSTGRTEAFF. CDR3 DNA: TGTGCCAGTAGTACCCTTTACTCGACAGGACGGACTGAAGCTTTCTTT.

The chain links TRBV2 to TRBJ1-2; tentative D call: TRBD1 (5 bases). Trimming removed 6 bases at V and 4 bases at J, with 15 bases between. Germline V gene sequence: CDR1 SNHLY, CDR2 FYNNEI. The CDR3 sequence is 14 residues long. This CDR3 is CASSRGGGSYGYTF. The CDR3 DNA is TGTGCCAGCAGCCGCGGGGGGGGATCCTATGGCTACACCTTC.

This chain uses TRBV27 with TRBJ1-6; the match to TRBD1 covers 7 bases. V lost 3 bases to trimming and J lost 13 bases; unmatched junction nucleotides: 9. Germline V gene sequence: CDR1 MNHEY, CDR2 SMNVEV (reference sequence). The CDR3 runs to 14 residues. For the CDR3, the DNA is TGTGCCAGCAGTTTGACAGGGTCTGACCGGCCCCTCCACTTT. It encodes CASSLTGSDRPLHF.